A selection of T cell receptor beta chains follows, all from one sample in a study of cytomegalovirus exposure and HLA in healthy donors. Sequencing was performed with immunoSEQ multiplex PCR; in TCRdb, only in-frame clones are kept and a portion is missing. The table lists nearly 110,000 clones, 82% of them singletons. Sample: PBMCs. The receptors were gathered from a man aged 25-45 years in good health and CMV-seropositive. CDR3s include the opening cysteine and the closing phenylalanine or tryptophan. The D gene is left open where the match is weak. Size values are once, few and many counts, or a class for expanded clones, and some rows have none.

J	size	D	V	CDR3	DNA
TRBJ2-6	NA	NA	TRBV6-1	CATLGGAAGANVLTF	TGTGCCACGCTAGGGGGGGCTGCTGGGGCCAACGTCCTGACTTTC
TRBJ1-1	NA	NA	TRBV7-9	CASNRLNTEAFF	TGTGCCAGCAACCGGTTGAACACTGAAGCTTTCTTT
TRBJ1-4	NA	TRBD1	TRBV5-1	CASSRGDRGTQKLFF	TGCGCCAGCAGCCGAGGGGACAGGGGGACACAAAAACTGTTTTTT
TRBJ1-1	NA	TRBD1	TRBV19	CASSRGQGGTEAFF	TGTGCCAGTAGTAGGGGACAGGGGGGGACTGAAGCTTTCTTT
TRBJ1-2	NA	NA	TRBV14	CASSPLPDYGYTF	TGTGCCAGCAGCCCCCTCCCAGACTATGGCTACACCTTC
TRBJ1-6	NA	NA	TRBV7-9	CASSPWTPDNSPLHF	TGTGCCAGCAGCCCTTGGACACCTGATAATTCACCCCTCCACTTT
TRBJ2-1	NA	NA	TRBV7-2	CASSLAIYNEQFF	TGTGCCAGCAGCTTAGCCATCTACAATGAGCAGTTCTTC
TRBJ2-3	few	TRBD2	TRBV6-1	CASSGLAGGTDTQYF	TGTGCCAGCAGTGGGCTAGCGGGGGGCACAGATACGCAGTATTTT
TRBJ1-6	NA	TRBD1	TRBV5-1	CASSLVTGGGLSPLHF	TGCGCCAGCAGCTTGGTCACAGGGGGCGGTCTATCACCCCTCCACTTT
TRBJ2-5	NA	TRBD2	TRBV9	CASSPSGGEETQYF	TGTGCCAGCAGCCCTAGCGGGGGAGAAGAGACCCAGTACTTC
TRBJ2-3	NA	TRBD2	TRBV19	CASNLAGGHTDTQYF	TGTGCCAGTAATCTAGCGGGGGGCCACACAGATACGCAGTATTTT
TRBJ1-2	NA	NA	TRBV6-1	CASSAIRALAYNYGYTF	TGTGCCAGCAGTGCCATTCGGGCTCTAGCGTATAACTATGGCTACACCTTC
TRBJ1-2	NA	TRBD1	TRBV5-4	CASSPAGQGAYGYTF	TGTGCCAGCAGCCCGGCGGGACAGGGGGCTTATGGCTACACCTTC
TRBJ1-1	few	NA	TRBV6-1	CASSNQGFLNTEAFF	TGTGCCAGCAGTAATCAGGGATTCCTGAACACTGAAGCTTTCTTT
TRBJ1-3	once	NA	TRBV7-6	CASSQQEPTSGNTIYF	TGTGCCAGCAGCCAACAGGAACCGACCTCTGGAAACACCATATATTTT
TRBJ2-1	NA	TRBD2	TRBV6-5	CASMLSGGARKQFF	TGTGCCAGCATGTTGAGCGGGGGGGCTAGGAAGCAGTTCTTC
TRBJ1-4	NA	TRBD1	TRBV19	CASSNDRVEVLFF	TGTGCCAGTAGTAACGACAGGGTGGAGGTACTGTTTTTT
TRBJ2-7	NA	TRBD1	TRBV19	CASRPGQGSYEQYF	TGTGCCAGTAGACCGGGACAGGGGTCCTACGAGCAGTACTTC
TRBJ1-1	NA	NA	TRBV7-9	CASSLALRKAFF	TGTGCCAGCAGCTTAGCGCTGAGGAAAGCTTTCTTT
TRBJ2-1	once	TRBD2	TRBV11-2	CASSLDRPSGGEYNEQFF	TGTGCCAGCAGCTTAGATCGACCCAGCGGGGGGGAGTACAATGAGCAGTTCTTC
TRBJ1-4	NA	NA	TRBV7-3	CASSSLEGREEKLFF	TGTGCCAGCAGCTCCCTAGAAGGGAGGGAGGAAAAACTGTTTTTT
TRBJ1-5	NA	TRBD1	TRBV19	CASSTDRGRGNQPQHF	TGTGCCAGTAGTACGGACAGGGGGCGCGGCAATCAGCCCCAGCATTTT
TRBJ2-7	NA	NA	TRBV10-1	CASSDSLGERREQYF	TGCGCCAGCAGTGATTCTCTCGGGGAACGGAGGGAGCAGTACTTC